The TCR beta chain described here comes from a study of early T cells in non-severe SARS-CoV-2 infection. The wider study: Chains from this unsorted whole-blood bulk RNA could not be paired.

V was shortened by 4 bases and J by 0 bases, with 12 bases between the two germline ends. Germline lookup yields CDR1 SQVTM and CDR2 ANQGSEA. The CDR3 runs 14 residues. Study-wide findings and caveats: Private and CD4 specificities were missed by VDJdb matching, which favored anti-spike CD8 responses.

Unique molecular identifiers were added to individual cDNA molecules. TCRdb redid the calling of the 5' RACE reads with MiXCR, one entry per CDR3 protein. The top ten hold around 4% of the sample, which has about 67,000 distinct CDR3 sequences, 11% seen once. Turning to this clonotype: Its antigen remains unknown.

This receptor was taken from an adult who was a healthcare worker with PCR-confirmed SARS-CoV-2 infection or an uninfected control (not recorded which). The chain has TRBV29-1 and TRBJ1-1; D unresolved. Sequences were obtained from whole blood. The CDR3 nucleotides read TGCAGCGTTGGTCAGCGTGCGGTGAACACTGAAGCTTTCTTT. Its protein product is CSVGQRAVNTEAFF.